Here is one T cell receptor beta chain with its context. The antigen remains unidentified. The source of the sample is a study of CD8 T cells in ankylosing spondylitis. Study-level points and caveats: A motif in TCR beta, a set of roughly 8 highly homologous variants, appeared characteristic of ankylosing spondylitis blood.

TCRdb fed the 5' RACE reads into MiXCR, producing one record per CDR3 protein. The table has hundreds of thousands of distinct CDR3 sequences, 10% to 15% seen once. This clonotype was sampled from a male donor with ankylosing spondylitis. Material: blood, either unsorted or a sorted T cell fraction (not recorded which).

CDR3 bases: TGTGCCAGCAGATTCACAGGGGACGAGCAGTACTTC. Amino acids: CASRFTGDEQYF. This chain uses TRBV2 with TRBJ2-7; TRBD1 matches 7 bases. From germline, CDR1 is SNHLY and CDR2 FYNNEI. The CDR3 contains 12 residues. With V trimmed by 6 bases and J by 5 bases, 4 bases remained unmatched.